The entry that follows covers one T cell receptor beta chain sequence. Its specific antigen is unknown. Base-call qualities are not available, and no considerably larger clone is one nucleotide away. These data come from a study of T-cell reconstitution after alpha-beta-depleted transplantation in children listed by TCRdb under 2016. A note on the overall study: The study quantitatively tracked T-cell immune reconstitution after TCRalphabeta/CD19-depleted allogeneic hematopoietic cell transplantation in children using TCR repertoire profiling. The research as a whole found: The apparently early alphabetaT-cell count recovery about two months after transplant was reportedly dependent on only several hundred rapidly expanded clones derived from non-depleted graft cells. Over subsequent months, a decline in hyperexpanded clone frequencies was noted, and after one year, T-cell counts and TCRbeta diversity were mostly ascribed to newly produced T cells. In some patients, high TCRbeta diversity at day 60 was attributed to recipient T cells and intrathymic progenitors that had survived conditioning.

The protocol used for the library was PCR. Sequenced on an Illumina HiSeq 2500. TCR libraries were prepared with molecular barcoding, using unique molecular identifiers to normalize TCRbeta repertoire quantification. TCRdb applied fastp at Q25 and MiXCR to the public reads, then kept only in-frame beta chains. Merged by CDR3 protein, the rows form single entries marked with the most common genes and DNA. This sample holds roughly 250,000 distinct CDR3 sequences; less than 9% were observed only once. The ten largest make up 6% to 7% of the sample. Interpreted using the paper, the treatment or condition label stands for: allogeneic hematopoietic cell transplantation with graft depleted of TCRalphabeta T cells and CD19 B cells. The children who served as transplant recipients had been given grafts of TCRalphabeta/CD19-depleted allogeneic hematopoietic cells. V sheds 3 bases and J sheds 4 bases, leaving 9 bases between their ends. There are 13 amino acids in the CDR3, from cysteine to phenylalanine inclusive. Kept here is only the CDR3 DNA, which spans 39 bases and is read in frame from base 1. Taken from the germline V gene (reference sequence), the CDR1 and CDR2 loops are DFQATT and SNEGSKA.

The receptor's source is a male patient under 18 who had a stem cell transplant for acute lymphoblastic leukemia, so the T cells may come from the graft donor. Here the chain combines TRBV20-1 and TRBJ2-2, with no reliable assignment of the D segment. The sequencing here drew on PBMCs, mostly from graft donor cells, taken 180 days after TCRalphabeta/CD19-depleted stem cell transplant. Here is the DNA: TGCAGTGCTAGGAAGACGGCCACCGGGGAGCTGTTTTTT. Its protein reads: CSARKTATGELFF.